The 27 T cell receptor beta chains in this list originate from one sample, sequenced in a study of blood T cell repertoires in COVID-19. The repertoire was sequenced with immunoSEQ multiplex PCR; TCRdb's copy has only in-frame clones and lacks some. The sample carries 300,000 to 350,000 clones, approximately 89% recorded once. Sample: peripheral blood. Every receptor here comes from a woman under 30 who had recovered from COVID-19.

In this sample, this clone turned up a few times. The chain has TRBV18 and TRBJ2-3; a possible D gene is TRBD1 (6 bases). This CDR3 comprises 16 residues. CDR1 is KGHSH, CDR2 LQKENI, per germline. V shed 2 bases and J shed 4 bases, with 16 bases lying between them. In nucleotides, the CDR3 is TGTGCCAGCTCACCATCCGGAAAGGGGGTAGCAGATACGCAGTATTTT. Encoded protein: CASSPSGKGVADTQYF.

The chain couples TRBV2 to TRBJ2-4, with D hard to call. Germline lookup yields CDR1 SNHLY and CDR2 FYNNEI. The length of the CDR3 is 11 residues. The germline V and J ends were trimmed by 8 bases and 8 bases, with 10 bases remaining between them. In DNA form, the CDR3 reads TGTGCCAGCTCTTTGCAGGACATTCAGTACTTC. It encodes CASSLQDIQYF.

The chain combines TRBV11-3 with TRBJ1-1; possibly TRBD1 for D (6 bases). The V and J ends lost 4 bases and 3 bases respectively, with 12 bases between them. This CDR3 is built from 14 residues. Germline V lookup: CDR1 SGHNT, CDR2 YENEEA. The CDR3 coding sequence is TGTGCCAGCAGCTGGGAGGGGGGAGACACTGAAGCTTTCTTT. Residues: CASSWEGGDTEAFF.

The chain is built from TRBV6-5 and TRBJ2-2; TRBD2 might be the D (7 bases). The CDR3 is made up of 16 amino acids. Per germline, CDR1 MNHEY and CDR2 SVGAGI. Deletions cut 2 bases from V and 4 bases from J, with 14 bases between. The DNA of the CDR3 is TGTGCCAGCAGTTACCCCACGGGGGGCGGCACCGGGGAGCTGTTTTTT. Its translation is CASSYPTGGGTGELFF.

This clone was observed once. The rearrangement uses TRBV9 and TRBJ2-3, with 12 bases matching TRBD2. This CDR3 spans 17 amino acids. From germline, CDR1 is SGDLS and CDR2 YYNGEE. V was pared by 4 bases and J by 0 bases, with 6 bases of the junction left unmatched. The CDR3 protein is CASSSGLAGPSTDTQYF. CDR3 bases: TGTGCCAGCAGCTCCGGACTAGCGGGGCCTAGCACAGATACGCAGTATTTT.

CDR3 loop: CSVEGGRTEAFF. The CDR3, as DNA: TGCAGCGTTGAAGGTGGGAGGACTGAAGCTTTCTTT. The V gene is TRBV29-1, the J gene TRBJ1-1, with unresolved D. Trimming took off 1 base at V and 5 bases at J, with 8 bases between the two ends. The CDR3 is 12 residues long. Germline V gene sequence: CDR1 SQVTM, CDR2 ANQGSEA. Complete variable domain (other parts from reference TRBV29-1 and TRBJ1-1): SAVISQKPSRDICQRGTSLTIQCQVDSQVTMMFWYRQQPGQSLTLIATANQGSEATYESGFVIDKFPISRPNLTFSTLTVSNMSPEDSSIYLCSVEGGRTEAFFGQGTRLTVV.

This chain joins TRBV7-2 and TRBJ2-2, with D possibly matching TRBD2 (5 bases). Trimming cost V 2 bases and J 10 bases, with 14 bases left between them. Germline values: CDR1 SGHTA, CDR2 FQGNSA. The CDR3 is 14 amino acids. The chain's CDR3 is CASSLIGGPAELFF. The DNA of the CDR3 is TGTGCCAGCAGCTTAATTGGCGGGCCTGCGGAGCTGTTTTTT.

The chain recombines TRBV4-3 with TRBJ2-1; TRBD2 matches 11 bases. Germline trimming cut 0 bases from V and 6 bases from J; bases unmatched to any gene: 10. Germline assignment: CDR1 LGHNA and CDR2 YSLEER. This CDR3 spans 18 amino acids. CDR3: CASSQDQDSGRVGNEQFF. CDR3 nucleotide sequence: TGCGCCAGCAGCCAAGATCAGGATAGCGGGAGGGTAGGCAATGAGCAGTTCTTC.

The rearrangement uses TRBV9 and TRBJ2-1, with D hard to call. Germline lookup yields CDR1 SGDLS and CDR2 YYNGEE. Between the trimmed V and J ends, which lost 3 bases and 2 bases, there was a span of 12 bases. The CDR3 is 15 residues long. The CDR3 DNA sequence: TGTGCCAGCAGCGCCCAACAGAACACCTACAATGAGCAGTTCTTC. It translates to CASSAQQNTYNEQFF. Looking up the rest from reference TRBV9 and TRBJ2-1 gives the full variable domain: DSGVTQTPKHLITATGQRVTLRCSPRSGDLSVYWYQQSLDQGLQFLIQYYNGEERAKGNILERFSAQQFPDLHSELNLSSLELGDSALYFCASSAQQNTYNEQFFGPGTRLTVL.

The chain employs TRBV3-1 (or the pseudogene TRBV3-2) and TRBJ2-5; 9 bases are a match to TRBD2. From germline, CDR1 is LGHDT and CDR2 YNNKEL (reference sequence). With V trimmed by 0 bases and J by 4 bases, 3 bases remained unmatched. This CDR3 is 15 amino acids long. The CDR3 region is CASSQEAGGSETQYF. CDR3 nucleotides: TGTGCCAGCAGCCAAGAAGCGGGAGGTTCAGAGACCCAGTACTTC.

The gene calls are TRBV30 and TRBJ2-1; D might be TRBD2 (5 bases). V lost 2 bases to trimming and J lost 7 bases, with 15 bases between them. Germline assignment: CDR1 GTSNPN and CDR2 SVGIG (reference sequence). The CDR3 runs 14 residues. In nucleotides, the CDR3 is TGTGCCTGGAGTTCCTTCTTCGGGGTAAATGAGCAGTTCTTC. Protein sequence: CAWSSFFGVNEQFF.

The V call is TRBV29-1, the J call TRBJ2-5, with 9 bases matching TRBD2. Germline V gene lookup returns CDR1 SQVTM and CDR2 ANQGSEA. V gave up 7 bases and J gave up 3 bases; unmatched junction bases: 9. The CDR3 length is 14 residues. The CDR3 nucleotides are TGCAGCGGGATAGCGGGAGATCGGGAAGAGACCCAGTACTTC. Its translation: CSGIAGDREETQYF.

V and J are TRBV3-1 (or the pseudogene TRBV3-2) and TRBJ2-2; D possibly corresponds to TRBD2 (6 bases). The V end was cut by 7 bases, the J end by 5 bases, with 14 bases between. Germline lookup yields CDR1 LGHDT and CDR2 YNNKEL (reference sequence). This CDR3 has 14 amino acids. CDR3 nucleotide sequence: TGTGCCAGCAAAAAAACTAGCCGAACCGGGGAGCTGTTTTTT. The encoded protein is CASKKTSRTGELFF.

The genes are TRBV5-1 and TRBJ1-1, with a possible D match to TRBD1 (6 bases). The CDR3 is made up of 16 amino acids. Germline V CDR1 and CDR2: SGHRS, YFSETQ. Trimming removed 4 bases from V and 1 base from J, with 17 bases in between. The CDR3 DNA reads as TGCGCCAGCAGCCCTAAACAGGGAGGGGCGAACACTGAAGCTTTCTTT. This sequence encodes CASSPKQGGANTEAFF. The full variable domain, in which reference TRBV5-1 and TRBJ1-1 provide the parts outside the CDR3, is KAGVTQTPRYLIKTRGQQVTLSCSPISGHRSVSWYQQTPGQGLQFLFEYFSETQRNKGNFPGRFSGRQFSNSRSEMNVSTLELGDSALYLCASSPKQGGANTEAFFGQGTRLTVV.

The chain recombines TRBV5-4 with TRBJ1-1, with D uncertain. CDR3 length: 16 amino acids. V lost 1 base and J 3 bases, leaving 16 bases between the germline ends. Looked up from germline, CDR1 is SGHNT and CDR2 is YYREEE (reference sequence). The CDR3 loop reads CASSLCLPGSDTEAFF. In DNA form, the CDR3 reads TGTGCCAGCAGCTTGTGTCTTCCGGGGTCGGACACTGAAGCTTTCTTT.

V is TRBV11-2 and J is TRBJ2-2; no definite D call. The CDR3 consists of 13 residues. V lost 1 base and J 3 bases, leaving 3 bases between the germline ends. CDR1 and CDR2 from the germline V gene are SGHAT and FQNNGV. The CDR3 spells CASSLGHTGELFF. The CDR3 bases are TGTGCCAGCAGCTTAGGGCACACCGGGGAGCTGTTTTTT.

The V and J genes are TRBV7-9 and TRBJ2-1, with TRBD1 as a possible D gene (5 bases). V lost 2 bases and J lost 6, with 20 bases in between. Germline assignment: CDR1 SEHNR and CDR2 FQNEAQ (reference sequence). The CDR3 covers 17 residues. This CDR3 is CASSLWLGPGQGNEQFF. CDR3 sequence (DNA): TGTGCCAGCAGCTTATGGCTAGGCCCGGGTCAGGGCAATGAGCAGTTCTTC. The full variable domain, completed using reference TRBV7-9 and TRBJ2-1, is DTGVSQNPRHKITKRGQNVTFRCDPISEHNRLYWYRQTLGQGPEFLTYFQNEAQLEKSRLLSDRFSAERPKGSFSTLEIQRTEQGDSAMYLCASSLWLGPGQGNEQFFGPGTRLTVL.

The gene calls are TRBV20-1 and TRBJ1-3; maybe TRBD1 (5 bases). Trimming stripped 3 bases from V and 4 bases from J, with 10 bases between. In germline, CDR1 is DFQATT, CDR2 SNEGSKA (reference sequence). This CDR3 is built from 13 residues. The DNA of the CDR3 is TGCAGTGCTAGTTCAGGGCCCGGAAACACCATATATTTT. Translated: CSASSGPGNTIYF.

The rearrangement joins TRBV15 to TRBJ1-4; D gene ambiguous. Germline lookup yields CDR1 LNHNV and CDR2 YYDKDF (reference sequence). CDR3 length: 15 residues. Between the trimmed V and J ends, which lost 0 bases and 6 bases, there was a span of 11 bases. The CDR3 spells CATSRDRGWDEKLFF. The DNA of the CDR3 is TGTGCCACCAGCAGAGATCGGGGATGGGATGAAAAACTGTTTTTT.

This chain connects TRBV29-1 to TRBJ1-2; tentative D call: TRBD1 (5 bases). CDR3 size: 15 residues. V was shortened by 0 bases and J by 3 bases, with 14 bases between the two germline ends. Germline lookup yields CDR1 SQVTM and CDR2 ANQGSEA. Here the CDR3 DNA reads TGCAGCGTTGAAGATCTGGGCCAGGGCGACTATGGCTACACCTTC. Residues: CSVEDLGQGDYGYTF.

The genes are TRBV4-3 and TRBJ2-2, with 11 positions matching TRBD1. CDR3 length: 19 residues. V lost 0 bases and J lost 3; bases outside the gene matches: 9. The V gene's germline CDR1 is LGHNA and CDR2 YSLEER. In DNA form, the CDR3 reads TGCGCCAGCAGCCAAGATTTAGTGGACAGGGGGCCTTACACCGGGGAGCTGTTTTTT. The encoded protein is CASSQDLVDRGPYTGELFF.

This chain links TRBV7-9 with TRBJ1-6, with a tentative D call TRBD1 (5 bases). The CDR3 extends over 15 amino acids. Per germline, CDR1 SEHNR and CDR2 FQNEAQ (reference sequence). V lost 1 base to trimming and J lost 11 bases, with 15 bases between them. The CDR3 protein is CASSLVGLQTPPLHF. In DNA, the CDR3 is TGTGCCAGCAGCTTAGTGGGACTCCAAACCCCACCCCTCCACTTT.

The rearrangement links TRBV2 to TRBJ1-2, with 9 bases lining up with TRBD1. Germline V gene sequence: CDR1 SNHLY, CDR2 FYNNEI. V lost 7 bases and J lost 4; bases outside the gene matches: 4. The CDR3 sequence is 13 residues long. The chain's CDR3 is CASIEDRGYGYTF. The CDR3 DNA is TGTGCCAGCATAGAGGACAGGGGCTATGGCTACACCTTC.

This chain connects TRBV5-4 to TRBJ2-1, with 10 bases that match TRBD2. J gave up 6 bases and V 3 bases, and 6 bases lay outside the gene matches. This CDR3 comprises 15 residues. Germline-derived CDR1 and CDR2 are SGHNT and YYREEE (reference sequence). CDR3 DNA sequence: TGTGCCAGCAGCTCGCTAGCGGGAGCTGGCAATGAGCAGTTCTTC. It yields the protein CASSSLAGAGNEQFF.

Written as DNA, the CDR3 is TGTGCCAGCTCACCCGGACAGGCGAACACCGGGGAGCTGTTTTTT. It specifies CASSPGQANTGELFF. The chain couples TRBV18 to TRBJ2-2; 7 bases are shared with TRBD1. The V gene's germline CDR1 is KGHSH and CDR2 LQKENI. J was trimmed by 0 bases and V by 3 bases; bases with no gene match: 1. The CDR3 is 15 residues long.

The chain employs TRBV19 and TRBJ1-5; tentatively, D is TRBD1 (5 bases). Germline V gene data show CDR1 as LNHDA and CDR2 as SQIVND (reference sequence). V was clipped by 9 bases and J by 5 bases, with 20 bases between them. This CDR3 contains 15 residues. The CDR3 region has the DNA TGTGCCAGCGCTTCTGGTCGGGGGGTTGATCAGCCCCAGCATTTT. Encoded protein: CASASGRGVDQPQHF.

This chain uses TRBV10-3 with TRBJ2-1, with 7 bases that match TRBD2. The germline gives CDR1 ENHRY, CDR2 SYGVKD. J was trimmed by 7 bases and V by 10 bases; bases with no gene match: 16. The CDR3 runs 15 residues. For the CDR3, the DNA is TGTGCCACAAGAGAGGGACGGGAGGTGAGAAATGAGCAGTTCTTC. This translates into CATREGREVRNEQFF.